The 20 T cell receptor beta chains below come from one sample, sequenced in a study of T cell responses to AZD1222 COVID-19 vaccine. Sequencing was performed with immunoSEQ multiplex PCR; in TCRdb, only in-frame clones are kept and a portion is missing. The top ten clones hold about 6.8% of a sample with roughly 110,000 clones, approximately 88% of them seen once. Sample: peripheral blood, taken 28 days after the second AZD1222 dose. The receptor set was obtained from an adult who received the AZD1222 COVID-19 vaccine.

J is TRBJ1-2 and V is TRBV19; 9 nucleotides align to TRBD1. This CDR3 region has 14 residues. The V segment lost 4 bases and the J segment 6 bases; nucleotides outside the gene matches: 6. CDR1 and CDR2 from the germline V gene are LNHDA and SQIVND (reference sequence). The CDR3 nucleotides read TGTGCCAGTAGTACACCGGGACAGGGTCATGGCTACACCTTC. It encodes CASSTPGQGHGYTF.

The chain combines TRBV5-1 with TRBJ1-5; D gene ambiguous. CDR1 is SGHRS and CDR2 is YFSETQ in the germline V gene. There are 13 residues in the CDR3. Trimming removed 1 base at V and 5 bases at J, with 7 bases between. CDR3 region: CASSLMYDQPQHF. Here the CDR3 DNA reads TGCGCCAGCAGCTTGATGTACGATCAGCCCCAGCATTTT.

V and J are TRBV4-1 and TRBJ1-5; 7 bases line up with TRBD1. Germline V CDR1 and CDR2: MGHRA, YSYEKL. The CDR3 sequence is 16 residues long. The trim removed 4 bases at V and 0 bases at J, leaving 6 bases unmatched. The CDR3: CASSPGTDYSNQPQHF. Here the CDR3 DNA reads TGCGCCAGCAGCCCTGGGACAGACTATAGCAATCAGCCCCAGCATTTT.

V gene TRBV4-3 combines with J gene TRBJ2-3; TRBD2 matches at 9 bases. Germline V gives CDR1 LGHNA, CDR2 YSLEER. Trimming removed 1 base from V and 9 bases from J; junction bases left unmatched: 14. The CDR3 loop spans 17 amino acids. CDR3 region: CASSQARIAGAYGTQYF. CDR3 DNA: TGCGCCAGCAGCCAAGCGCGTATAGCGGGGGCCTATGGGACGCAGTATTTT.

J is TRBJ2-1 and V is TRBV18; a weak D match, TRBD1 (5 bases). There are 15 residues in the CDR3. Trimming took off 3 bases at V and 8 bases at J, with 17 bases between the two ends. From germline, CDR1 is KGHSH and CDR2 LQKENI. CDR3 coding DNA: TGTGCCAGCTCACCGACAGCAGTAGAAGGTCATGAGCAGTTCTTC. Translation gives CASSPTAVEGHEQFF.

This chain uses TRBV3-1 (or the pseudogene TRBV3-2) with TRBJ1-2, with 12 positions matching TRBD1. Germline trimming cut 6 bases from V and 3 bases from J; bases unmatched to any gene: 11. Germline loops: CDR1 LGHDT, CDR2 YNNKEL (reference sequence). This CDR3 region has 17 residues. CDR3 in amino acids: CASRPSGTGGADYGYTF. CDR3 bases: TGTGCCAGCAGACCCTCCGGGACAGGGGGCGCAGACTATGGCTACACCTTC.

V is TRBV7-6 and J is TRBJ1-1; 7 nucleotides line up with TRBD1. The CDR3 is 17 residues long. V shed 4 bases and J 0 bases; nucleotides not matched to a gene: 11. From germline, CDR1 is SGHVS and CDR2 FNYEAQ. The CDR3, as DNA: TGTGCCAGCAGCTGGGGACAGAGCCAAATCATGAACACTGAAGCTTTCTTT. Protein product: CASSWGQSQIMNTEAFF.

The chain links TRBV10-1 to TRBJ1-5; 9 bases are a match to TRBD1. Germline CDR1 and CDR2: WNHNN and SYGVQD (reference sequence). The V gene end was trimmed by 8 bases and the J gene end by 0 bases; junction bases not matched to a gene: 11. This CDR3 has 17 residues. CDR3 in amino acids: CASRGRQGVNSNQPQHF. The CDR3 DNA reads TGCGCCAGCCGGGGACGACAGGGGGTAAATAGCAATCAGCCCCAGCATTTT.

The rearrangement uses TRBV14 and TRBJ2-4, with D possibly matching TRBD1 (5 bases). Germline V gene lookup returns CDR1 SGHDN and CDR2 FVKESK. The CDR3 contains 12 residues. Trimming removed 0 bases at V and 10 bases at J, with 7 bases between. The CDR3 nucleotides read TGTGCCAGCAGCCAAGAAGGGGTTATTCAGTACTTC. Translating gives CASSQEGVIQYF.

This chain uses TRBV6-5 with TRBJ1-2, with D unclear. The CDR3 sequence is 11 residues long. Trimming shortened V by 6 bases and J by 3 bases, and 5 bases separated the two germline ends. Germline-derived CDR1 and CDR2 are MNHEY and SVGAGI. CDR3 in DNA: TGTGCCAGCAGCGACTACTATGGCTACACCTTC. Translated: CASSDYYGYTF.

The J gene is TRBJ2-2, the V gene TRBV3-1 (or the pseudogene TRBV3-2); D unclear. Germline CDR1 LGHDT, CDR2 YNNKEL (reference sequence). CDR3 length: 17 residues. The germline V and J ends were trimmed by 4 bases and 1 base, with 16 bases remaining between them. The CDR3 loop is CASSPPPPTGNTGELFF. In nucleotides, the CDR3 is TGTGCCAGCAGCCCCCCCCCTCCCACGGGGAACACCGGGGAGCTGTTTTTT.

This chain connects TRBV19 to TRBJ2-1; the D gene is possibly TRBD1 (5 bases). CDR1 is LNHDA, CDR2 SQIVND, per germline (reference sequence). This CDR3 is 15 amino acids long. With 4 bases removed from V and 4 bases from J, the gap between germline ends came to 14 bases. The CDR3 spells CASSNGQGVYNEQFF. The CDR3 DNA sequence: TGTGCCAGTAGTAACGGCCAGGGCGTATACAATGAGCAGTTCTTC.

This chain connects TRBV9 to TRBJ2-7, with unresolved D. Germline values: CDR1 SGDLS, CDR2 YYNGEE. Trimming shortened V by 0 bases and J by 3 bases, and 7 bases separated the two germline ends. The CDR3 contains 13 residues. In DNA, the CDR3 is TGTGCCAGCAGCGTAGGGCCTGACTACGAGCAGTACTTC. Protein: CASSVGPDYEQYF.

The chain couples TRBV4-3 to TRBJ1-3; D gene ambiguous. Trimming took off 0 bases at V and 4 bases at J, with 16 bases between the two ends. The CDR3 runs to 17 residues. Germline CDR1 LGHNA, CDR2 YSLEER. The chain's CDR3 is CASSQDLPGIGGNTIYF. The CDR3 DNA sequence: TGCGCCAGCAGCCAAGATCTTCCCGGGATAGGAGGAAACACCATATATTTT.

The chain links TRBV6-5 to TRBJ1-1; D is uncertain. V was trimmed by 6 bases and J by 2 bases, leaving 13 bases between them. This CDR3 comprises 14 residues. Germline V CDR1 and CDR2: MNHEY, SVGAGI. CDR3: CASSYRGDNTEAFF. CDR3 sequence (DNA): TGTGCCAGCAGCTACCGTGGGGATAACACTGAAGCTTTCTTT.

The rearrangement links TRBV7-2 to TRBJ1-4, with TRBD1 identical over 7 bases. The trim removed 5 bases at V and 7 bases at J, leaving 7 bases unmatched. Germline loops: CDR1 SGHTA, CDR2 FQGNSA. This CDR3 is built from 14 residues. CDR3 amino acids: CASSAQTGFEKLFF. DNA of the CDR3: TGTGCCAGCAGCGCTCAGACAGGGTTTGAAAAACTGTTTTTT. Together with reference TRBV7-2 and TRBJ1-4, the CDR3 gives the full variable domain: GAGVSQSPSNKVTEKGKDVELRCDPISGHTALYWYRQSLGQGLEFLIYFQGNSAPDKSGLPSDRFSAERTGGSVSTLTIQRTQQEDSAVYLCASSAQTGFEKLFFGSGTQLSVL.

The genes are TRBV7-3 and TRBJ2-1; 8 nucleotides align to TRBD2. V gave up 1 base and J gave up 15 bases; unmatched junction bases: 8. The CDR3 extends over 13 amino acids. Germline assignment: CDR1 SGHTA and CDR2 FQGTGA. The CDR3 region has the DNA TGTGCCAGCAGCTTAATAGCGGGACGAGAAAGGTTCTTC. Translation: CASSLIAGRERFF.

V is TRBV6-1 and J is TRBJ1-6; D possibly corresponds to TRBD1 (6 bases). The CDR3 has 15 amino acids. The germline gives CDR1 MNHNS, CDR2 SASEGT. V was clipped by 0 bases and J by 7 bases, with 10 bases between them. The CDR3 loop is CASSEAQGPNSPLHF. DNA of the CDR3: TGTGCCAGCAGTGAAGCGCAGGGGCCAAATTCACCCCTCCACTTT.

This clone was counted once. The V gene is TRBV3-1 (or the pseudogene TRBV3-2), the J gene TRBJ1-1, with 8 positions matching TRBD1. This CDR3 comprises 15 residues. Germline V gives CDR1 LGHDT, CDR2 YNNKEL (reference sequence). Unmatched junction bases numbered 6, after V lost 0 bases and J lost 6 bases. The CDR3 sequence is CASSQDGQGRAEAFF. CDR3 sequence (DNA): TGTGCCAGCAGCCAAGACGGACAGGGAAGGGCTGAAGCTTTCTTT.

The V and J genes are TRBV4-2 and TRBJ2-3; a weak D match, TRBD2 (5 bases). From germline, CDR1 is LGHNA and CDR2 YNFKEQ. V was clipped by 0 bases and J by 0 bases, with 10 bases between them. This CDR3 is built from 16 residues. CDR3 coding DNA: TGTGCCAGCAGCCAAGAAGCGGTACTGAGCACAGATACGCAGTATTTT. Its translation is CASSQEAVLSTDTQYF.